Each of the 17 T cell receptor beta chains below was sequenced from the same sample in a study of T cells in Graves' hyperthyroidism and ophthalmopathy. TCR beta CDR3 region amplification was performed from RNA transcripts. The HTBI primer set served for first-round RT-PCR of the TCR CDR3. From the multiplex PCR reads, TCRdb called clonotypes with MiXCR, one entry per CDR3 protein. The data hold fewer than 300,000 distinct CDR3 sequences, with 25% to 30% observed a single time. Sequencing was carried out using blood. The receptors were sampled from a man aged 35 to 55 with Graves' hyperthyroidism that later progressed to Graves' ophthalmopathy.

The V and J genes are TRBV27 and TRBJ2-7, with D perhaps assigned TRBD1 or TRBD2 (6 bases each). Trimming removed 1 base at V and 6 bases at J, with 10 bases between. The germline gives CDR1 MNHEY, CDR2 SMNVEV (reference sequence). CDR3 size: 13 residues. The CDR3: CASSLLRGAEQYF. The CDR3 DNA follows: TGTGCCAGCAGTTTATTAAGGGGGGCCGAGCAGTACTTC.

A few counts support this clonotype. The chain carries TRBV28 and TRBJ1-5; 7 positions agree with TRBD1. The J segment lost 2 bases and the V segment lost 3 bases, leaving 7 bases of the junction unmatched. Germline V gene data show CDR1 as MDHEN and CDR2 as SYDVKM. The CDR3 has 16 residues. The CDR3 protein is CASSFPTGRGNQPQHF. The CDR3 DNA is TGTGCCAGCAGTTTTCCGACAGGGCGAGGCAATCAGCCCCAGCATTTT. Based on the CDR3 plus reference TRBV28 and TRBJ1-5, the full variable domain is DVKVTQSSRYLVKRTGEKVFLECVQDMDHENMFWYRQDPGLGLRLIYFSYDVKMKEKGDIPEGYSVSREKKERFSLILESASTNQTSMYLCASSFPTGRGNQPQHFGDGTRLSIL.

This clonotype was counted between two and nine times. The CDR3 reads CASSHPSGPNRETQYF. CDR3 coding DNA: TGCGCCAGCAGCCACCCTAGCGGCCCCAATCGAGAGACCCAGTACTTC. The V and J genes are TRBV4-1 and TRBJ2-5, with 7 bases lining up with TRBD2. Trimming took 3 bases from V and 4 from J; bases not matched to a gene: 11. CDR3 length equals 16 residues. The germline V gene has CDR1 MGHRA and CDR2 YSYEKL.

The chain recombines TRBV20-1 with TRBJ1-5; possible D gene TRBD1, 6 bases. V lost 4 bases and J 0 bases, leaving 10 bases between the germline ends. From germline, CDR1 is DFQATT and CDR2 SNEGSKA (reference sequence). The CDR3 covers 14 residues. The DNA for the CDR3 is TGCAGTGCTACAACAGGGTATAGCAATCAGCCCCAGCATTTT. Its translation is CSATTGYSNQPQHF.

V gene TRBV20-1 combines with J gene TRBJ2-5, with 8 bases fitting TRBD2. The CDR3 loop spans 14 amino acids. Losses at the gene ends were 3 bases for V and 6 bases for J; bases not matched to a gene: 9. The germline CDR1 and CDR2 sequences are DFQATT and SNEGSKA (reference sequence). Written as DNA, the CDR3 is TGCAGTGCTAGGTATCGACTAGCGCCGAAGACCCAGTACTTC. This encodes CSARYRLAPKTQYF.

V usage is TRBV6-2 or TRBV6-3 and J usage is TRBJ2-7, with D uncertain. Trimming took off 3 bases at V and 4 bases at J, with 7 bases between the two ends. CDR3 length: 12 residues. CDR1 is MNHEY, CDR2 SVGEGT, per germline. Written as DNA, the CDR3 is TGTGCCAGCAGTTATTTGGAGTACGAGCAGTACTTC. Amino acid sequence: CASSYLEYEQYF.

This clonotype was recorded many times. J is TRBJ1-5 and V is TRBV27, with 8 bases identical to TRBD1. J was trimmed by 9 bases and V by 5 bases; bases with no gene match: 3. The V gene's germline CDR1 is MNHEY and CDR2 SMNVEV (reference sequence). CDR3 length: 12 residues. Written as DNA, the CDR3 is TGTGCCAGCAGTCGAACAGGGGGGCCCCAGCATTTT. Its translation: CASSRTGGPQHF.

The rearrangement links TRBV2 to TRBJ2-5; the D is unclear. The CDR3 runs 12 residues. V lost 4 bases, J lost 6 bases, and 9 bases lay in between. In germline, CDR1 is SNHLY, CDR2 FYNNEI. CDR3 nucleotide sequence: TGTGCCAGCAGTGGACTTCAACAGACCCAGTACTTC. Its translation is CASSGLQQTQYF.

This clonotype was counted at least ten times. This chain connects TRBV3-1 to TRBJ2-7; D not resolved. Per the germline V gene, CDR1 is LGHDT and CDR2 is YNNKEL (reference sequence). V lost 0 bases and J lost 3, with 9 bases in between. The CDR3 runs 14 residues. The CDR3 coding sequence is TGTGCCAGCAGCCAAGAAAGCTGGGGCTACGAGCAGTACTTC. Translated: CASSQESWGYEQYF.

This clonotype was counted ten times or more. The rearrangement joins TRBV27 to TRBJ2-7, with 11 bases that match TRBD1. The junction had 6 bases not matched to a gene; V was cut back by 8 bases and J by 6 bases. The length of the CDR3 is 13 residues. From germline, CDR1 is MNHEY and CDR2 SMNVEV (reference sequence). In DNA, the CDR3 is TGTGCCAGCTCCGGGACAGGGGGTAGCGAGCAGTACTTC. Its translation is CASSGTGGSEQYF.

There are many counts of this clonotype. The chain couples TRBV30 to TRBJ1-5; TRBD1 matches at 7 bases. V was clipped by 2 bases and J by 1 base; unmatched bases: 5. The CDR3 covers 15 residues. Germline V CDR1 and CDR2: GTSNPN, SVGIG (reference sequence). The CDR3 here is CAWSQGGSSNQPQHF. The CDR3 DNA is TGTGCCTGGAGTCAGGGGGGGTCGAGCAATCAGCCCCAGCATTTT.

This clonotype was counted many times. CDR3 DNA sequence: TGCAGTGCTAGCCTTGGTCGTGAAGCTTTCTTT. Encoded protein: CSASLGREAFF. J is TRBJ1-1 and V is TRBV20-1; unclear D gene. V lost 3 bases and J lost 7, with 9 bases in between. The CDR3 sequence is 11 residues long. The germline gives CDR1 DFQATT, CDR2 SNEGSKA (reference sequence).

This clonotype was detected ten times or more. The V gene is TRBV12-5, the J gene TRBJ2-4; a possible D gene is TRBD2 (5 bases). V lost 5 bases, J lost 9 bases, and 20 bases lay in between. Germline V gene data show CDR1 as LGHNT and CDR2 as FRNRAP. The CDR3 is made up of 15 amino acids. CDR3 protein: CASGPLGDGDGIQYF. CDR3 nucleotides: TGTGCTAGTGGTCCCCTGGGAGACGGCGATGGCATTCAGTACTTC.

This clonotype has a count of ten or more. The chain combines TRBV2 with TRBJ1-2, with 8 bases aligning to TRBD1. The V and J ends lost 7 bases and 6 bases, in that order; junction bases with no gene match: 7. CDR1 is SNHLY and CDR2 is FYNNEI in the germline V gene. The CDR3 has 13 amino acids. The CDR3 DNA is TGTGCCAGCATACCGGACAGGGATAATGGCTACACCTTC. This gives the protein CASIPDRDNGYTF.

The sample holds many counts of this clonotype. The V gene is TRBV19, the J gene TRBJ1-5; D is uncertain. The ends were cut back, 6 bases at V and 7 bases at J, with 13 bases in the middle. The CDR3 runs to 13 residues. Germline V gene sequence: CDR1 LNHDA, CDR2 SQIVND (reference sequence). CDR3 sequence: CASSNRARQPQHF. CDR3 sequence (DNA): TGTGCCAGTAGCAACCGGGCACGGCAGCCCCAGCATTTT.

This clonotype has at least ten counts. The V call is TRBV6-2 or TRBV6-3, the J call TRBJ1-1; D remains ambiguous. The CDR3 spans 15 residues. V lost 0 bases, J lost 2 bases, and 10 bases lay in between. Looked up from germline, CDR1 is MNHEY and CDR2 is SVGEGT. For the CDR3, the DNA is TGTGCCAGCAGTTACTCGTGGGTGGAAAACACTGAAGCTTTCTTT. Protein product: CASSYSWVENTEAFF.

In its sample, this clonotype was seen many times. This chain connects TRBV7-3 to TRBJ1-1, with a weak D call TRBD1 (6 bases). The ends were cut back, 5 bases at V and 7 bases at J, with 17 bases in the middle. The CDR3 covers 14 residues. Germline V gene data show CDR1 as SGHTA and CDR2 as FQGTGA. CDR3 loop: CASSVRTGSNEAFF. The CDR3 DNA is TGTGCCAGCAGCGTTCGAACAGGGTCGAATGAAGCTTTCTTT.